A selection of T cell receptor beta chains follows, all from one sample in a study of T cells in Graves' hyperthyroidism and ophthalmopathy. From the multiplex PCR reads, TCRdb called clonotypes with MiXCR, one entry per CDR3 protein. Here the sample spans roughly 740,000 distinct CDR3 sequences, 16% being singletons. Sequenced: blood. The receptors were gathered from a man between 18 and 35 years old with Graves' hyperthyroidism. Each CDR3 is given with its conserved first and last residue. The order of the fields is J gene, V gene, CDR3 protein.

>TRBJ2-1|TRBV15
CATSRDGREQFF
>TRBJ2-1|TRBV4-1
CASSQDVPGPNEQFF
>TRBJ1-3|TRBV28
CASPANSGNTIYF
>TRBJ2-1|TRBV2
CASSSSSGRAHEQFF
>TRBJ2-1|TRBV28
CATCQRKVYNEQFF
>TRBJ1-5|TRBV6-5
CASSYSGTPIHQPQHF
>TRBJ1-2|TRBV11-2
CASSLGLSYGYTF
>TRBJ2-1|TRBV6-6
CASSYKSEQFF
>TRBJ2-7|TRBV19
CASSMSGQVFYEQYF
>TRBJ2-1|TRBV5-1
CASSPDPPGQFF
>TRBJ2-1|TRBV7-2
CASSFQPGLAGEMFYNEQFF
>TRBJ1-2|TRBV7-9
CASSGPGQGDGYTF
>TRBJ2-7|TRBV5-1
CASSFGAGEQYF
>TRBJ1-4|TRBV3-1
CASSHGGGVGEKLFF
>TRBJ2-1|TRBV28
CAGGGGLNNEQFF
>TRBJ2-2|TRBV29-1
CSVDSVVSGELFF
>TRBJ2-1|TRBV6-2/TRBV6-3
CASSLRTSGSNYNEQFF
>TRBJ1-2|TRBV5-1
CASSFESPNYGYTF
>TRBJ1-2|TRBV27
CASSLTALNYGYTF
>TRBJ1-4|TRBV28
CASSRADGTNEKLFF
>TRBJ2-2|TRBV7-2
CASSLSSGRVNTGELFF
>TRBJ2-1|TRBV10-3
CAISESAAGGSRNEQFF
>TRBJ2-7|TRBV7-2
CASSGFVNLGYEQYF
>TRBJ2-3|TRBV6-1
CASSATVDTQYF
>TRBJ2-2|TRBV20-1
CSAPVWTEPNTGELFF
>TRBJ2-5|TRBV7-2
CASLRGVGETQYF
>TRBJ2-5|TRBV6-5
CASSYSIPTDYQETQYF
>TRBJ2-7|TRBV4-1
CASSQQDRGPYEQYF
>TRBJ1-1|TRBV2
CASRDAGRTEAFF
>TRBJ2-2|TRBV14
CASVRRGDDTGELFF
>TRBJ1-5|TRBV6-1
CASRGAGGATRNQPQHF
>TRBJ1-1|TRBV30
CACRGMNTEAFF
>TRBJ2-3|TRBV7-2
CASSSRAGARDTQYF
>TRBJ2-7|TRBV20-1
CSAVSGIKTYEQYF
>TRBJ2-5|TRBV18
CASSPAFQETQYF